This T cell receptor (beta chain) emerged from a study of blood T cell repertoires in COVID-19. The data were produced by immunoSEQ multiplex PCR, yet TCRdb's version contains in-frame clones alone and is incomplete. This sample has 400,000 or so clones, with around 87% found just once. Germline CDR1 is SNHLY and CDR2 is FYNNEI. V shed 10 bases, J shed 2 bases, and the junction held 3 bases outside the gene matches. The CDR3 has 12 residues. V is TRBV2 and J is TRBJ2-3, with TRBD1 matching over 7 bases. The clonotype was recovered from a man aged 25-45 years who had recovered from COVID-19. Input material: PBMCs or T cells enriched from blood (not recorded which). The chain's CDR3 is CAIGTDTDTQYF. For the CDR3, the DNA is TGTGCCATTGGGACAGACACAGATACGCAGTATTTT.